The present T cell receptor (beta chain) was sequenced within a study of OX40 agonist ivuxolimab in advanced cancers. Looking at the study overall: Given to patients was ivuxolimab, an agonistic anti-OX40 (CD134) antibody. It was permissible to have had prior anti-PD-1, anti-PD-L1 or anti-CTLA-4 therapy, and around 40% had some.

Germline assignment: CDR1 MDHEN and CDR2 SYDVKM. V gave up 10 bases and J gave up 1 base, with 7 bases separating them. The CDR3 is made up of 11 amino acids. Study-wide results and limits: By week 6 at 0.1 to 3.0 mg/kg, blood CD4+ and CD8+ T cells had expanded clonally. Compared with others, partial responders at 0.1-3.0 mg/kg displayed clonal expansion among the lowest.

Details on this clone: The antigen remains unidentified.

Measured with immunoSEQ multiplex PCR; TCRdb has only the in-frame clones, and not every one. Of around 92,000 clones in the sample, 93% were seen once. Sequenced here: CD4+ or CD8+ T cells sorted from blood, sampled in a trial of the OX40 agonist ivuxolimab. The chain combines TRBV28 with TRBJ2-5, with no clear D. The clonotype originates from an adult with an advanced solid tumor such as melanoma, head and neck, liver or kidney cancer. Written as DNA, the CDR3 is TGTGCCACCTCCCTCCAAGAGACCCAGTACTTC. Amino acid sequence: CATSLQETQYF.